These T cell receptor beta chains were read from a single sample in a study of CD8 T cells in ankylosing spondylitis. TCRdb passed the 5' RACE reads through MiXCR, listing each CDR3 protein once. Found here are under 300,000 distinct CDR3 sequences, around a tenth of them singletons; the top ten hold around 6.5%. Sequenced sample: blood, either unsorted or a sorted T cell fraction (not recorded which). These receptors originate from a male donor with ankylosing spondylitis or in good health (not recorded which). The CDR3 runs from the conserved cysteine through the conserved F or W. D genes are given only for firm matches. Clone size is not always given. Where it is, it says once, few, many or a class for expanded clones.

CDR3: CSAPRQTGTNRDEQYF
DNA: TGCAGTGCGCCTAGACAGACCGGGACGAACAGGGACGAGCAGTACTTC
length: 16
V: TRBV20-1
D: NA
J: TRBJ2-7
size: many

CDR3: CASSPLGGTYNEQFF
DNA: TGTGCCAGCAGCCCCCTGGGGGGGACCTACAATGAGCAGTTCTTC
length: 15
V: TRBV28
D: TRBD2
J: TRBJ2-1
size: many

CDR3: CASSNPTDTYEQYF
DNA: TGCGCCAGCAGCAATCCGACGGATACCTACGAGCAGTACTTC
length: 14
V: TRBV5-1
D: NA
J: TRBJ2-7
size: few

CDR3: CASSLSSSGNTIYF
DNA: TGTGCCAGCAGTTTGTCCAGTTCTGGAAACACCATATATTTT
length: 14
V: TRBV12-3/TRBV12-4
D: NA
J: TRBJ1-3
size: many

CDR3: CSARDSGGRLEKLFF
DNA: TGCAGTGCTAGAGATTCGGGGGGGAGATTAGAAAAACTGTTTTTT
length: 15
V: TRBV20-1
D: NA
J: TRBJ1-4
size: NA

CDR3: CASSFRGVANTIYF
DNA: TGTGCCAGCAGTTTTCGGGGGGTAGCGAACACCATATATTTT
length: 14
V: TRBV12-3/TRBV12-4
D: NA
J: TRBJ1-3
size: few

CDR3: CSARDFDSSYEQYF
DNA: TGCAGTGCTAGAGACTTCGACAGCAGCTACGAGCAGTACTTC
length: 14
V: TRBV20-1
D: NA
J: TRBJ2-7
size: many

CDR3: CASREISTGSYEQYF
DNA: TGCGCCAGCAGGGAAATATCGACAGGTTCCTACGAGCAGTACTTC
length: 15
V: TRBV10-2
D: NA
J: TRBJ2-7
size: many

CDR3: CSAGGTFNYGYTF
DNA: TGCAGTGCTGGGGGGACTTTTAACTATGGCTACACCTTC
length: 13
V: TRBV20-1
D: NA
J: TRBJ1-2
size: many

CDR3: CASSLDSGGTYYEQYF
DNA: TGTGCCAGCTCCCTAGATAGCGGGGGAACATACTACGAGCAGTACTTC
length: 16
V: TRBV18
D: TRBD2
J: TRBJ2-7
size: few

CDR3: CSIDRGPETQYF
DNA: TGCAGTATAGATCGGGGGCCTGAGACCCAGTACTTC
length: 12
V: TRBV20-1
D: NA
J: TRBJ2-5
size: many

CDR3: CASMNRANTGELFF
DNA: TGTGCCAGCATGAACAGGGCGAACACCGGGGAGCTGTTTTTT
length: 14
V: TRBV2
D: NA
J: TRBJ2-2
size: NA

CDR3: CASSPYRGGRGQPQHF
DNA: TGTGCCAGCAGTCCCTACCGGGGGGGCAGAGGTCAGCCCCAGCATTTT
length: 16
V: TRBV28
D: NA
J: TRBJ1-5
size: NA

CDR3: CASSGTGGRDEQFF
DNA: TGTGCCAGCAGTGGCACAGGGGGGAGAGATGAGCAGTTCTTC
length: 14
V: TRBV6-4
D: TRBD1
J: TRBJ2-1
size: NA

CDR3: CASRPGTENQPQHF
DNA: TGCGCCAGCAGACCCGGGACAGAGAATCAGCCCCAGCATTTT
length: 14
V: TRBV5-1
D: TRBD1
J: TRBJ1-5
size: many

CDR3: CASSLGARGSSYEQYF
DNA: TGTGCCAGCAGCTTGGGGGCGAGGGGGAGCTCCTACGAGCAGTACTTC
length: 16
V: TRBV5-5
D: NA
J: TRBJ2-7
size: many

CDR3: CASSLAGDRVFMNTEAFF
DNA: TGCGCCAGCAGCTTGGCAGGGGACAGGGTATTTATGAACACTGAAGCTTTCTTT
length: 18
V: TRBV5-1
D: TRBD1
J: TRBJ1-1
size: many

CDR3: CASSLRQITDTQYF
DNA: TGTGCCAGCAGCCTCCGACAGATCACAGATACGCAGTATTTT
length: 14
V: TRBV9
D: NA
J: TRBJ2-3
size: few